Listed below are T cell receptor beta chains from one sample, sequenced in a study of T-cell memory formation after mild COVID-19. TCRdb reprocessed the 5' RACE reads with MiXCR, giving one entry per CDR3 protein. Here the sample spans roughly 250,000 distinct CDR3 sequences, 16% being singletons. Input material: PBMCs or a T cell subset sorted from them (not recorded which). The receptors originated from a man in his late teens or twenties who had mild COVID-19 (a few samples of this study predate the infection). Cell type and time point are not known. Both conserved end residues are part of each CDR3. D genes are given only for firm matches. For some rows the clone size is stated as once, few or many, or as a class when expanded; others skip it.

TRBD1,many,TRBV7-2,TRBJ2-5,TGTGCCTCCACGACAGGGCGGTCAGCGACCCAGTACTTC,CASTTGRSATQYF
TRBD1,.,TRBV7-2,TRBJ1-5,TGTGCCAGCAGCTTAGACGACAGGGGAATACTTAGACATTTT,CASSLDDRGILRHF
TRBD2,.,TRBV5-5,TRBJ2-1,TGTGCCAGCAGCTTGGAACTAGCGGGGGGTAATGAGCAGTTCTTC,CASSLELAGGNEQFF
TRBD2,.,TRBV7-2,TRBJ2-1,TGTGCCAGCAGCCCACGCGCACTAGCGGGGGGGCGAGAGCAGTTCTTC,CASSPRALAGGREQFF
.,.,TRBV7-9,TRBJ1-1,TGTGCCAGCAGCTTACAGCAGGCCACTGAAGCTTTCTTT,CASSLQQATEAFF
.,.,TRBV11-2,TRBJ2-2,TGTGCCAGCAGGCGTTACTCCGCGAACACCGGGGAGCTGTTTTTT,CASRRYSANTGELFF
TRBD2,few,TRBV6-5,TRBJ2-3,TGTGCCAGCGCGCGGGGGGCCCCAGATACGCAGTATTTT,CASARGAPDTQYF
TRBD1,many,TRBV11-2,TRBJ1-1,TGTGCCAGCAGTTTAGACAGGGTCTACACTGAAGCTTTCTTT,CASSLDRVYTEAFF
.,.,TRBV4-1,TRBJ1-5,TGCGCCAGCAGCTCTGAGGGAGACTCTAATCAGCCCCAGCATTTT,CASSSEGDSNQPQHF
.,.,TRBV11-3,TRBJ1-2,TGTGCCAGCAGCTTAGATCTCGGACAAACTAACTATGGCTACACCTTC,CASSLDLGQTNYGYTF
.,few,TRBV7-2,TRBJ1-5,TGTGCCAGCAGCGCTACCATGGAGATCGCGCCCCAGCATTTT,CASSATMEIAPQHF
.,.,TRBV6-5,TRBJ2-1,TGTGCCAGCAGTTACTCGAGAGGTGACAATGAGCAGTTCTTC,CASSYSRGDNEQFF
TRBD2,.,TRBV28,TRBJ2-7,TGTGCCAGCCTCGAAGCGGGGGGACGGCCTACGGAGCAGTACTTC,CASLEAGGRPTEQYF
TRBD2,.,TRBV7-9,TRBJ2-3,TGTGCCAGCAGCCACTGGACTAGCGGAACAGATACGCAGTATTTT,CASSHWTSGTDTQYF
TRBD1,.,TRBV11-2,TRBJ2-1,TGTGCCAGCAGCTTCTCCGGGACAGGACACAATGAGCAGTTCTTC,CASSFSGTGHNEQFF
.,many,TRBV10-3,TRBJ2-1,TGTGCCATCAGTGTACAGGACAATGAGCAGTTCTTC,CAISVQDNEQFF
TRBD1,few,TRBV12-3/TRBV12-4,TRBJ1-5,TGTGCCAGCAGACAGGGGGTCAATCAGCCCCAGCATTTT,CASRQGVNQPQHF
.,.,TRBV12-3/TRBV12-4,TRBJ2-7,TGTGCCAGCACCGTCTGGGCAGGAAACTACGAGCAGTACTTC,CASTVWAGNYEQYF
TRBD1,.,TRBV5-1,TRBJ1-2,TGCGCCAGCGGCCAGGGGGAGGGCGTTTATGGCTACACCTTC,CASGQGEGVYGYTF
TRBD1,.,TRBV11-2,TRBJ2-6,TGTGCCAGCAGTCACGTGACAGGGGAATTCTCTGGGGCCAACGTCCTGACTTTC,CASSHVTGEFSGANVLTF
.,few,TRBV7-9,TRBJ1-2,TGTGCCAGCAGCGCCCTGGGGCCAAACTATGGCTACACCTTC,CASSALGPNYGYTF
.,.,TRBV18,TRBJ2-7,TGTGCCAGCTCACCAAGGGCGCAGGTAATCCACTACGAGCAGTACTTC,CASSPRAQVIHYEQYF
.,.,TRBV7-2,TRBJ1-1,TGTGCCAGCAGCTTTAATCCGGGACGTCGCGGCACTGAAGCTTTCTTT,CASSFNPGRRGTEAFF
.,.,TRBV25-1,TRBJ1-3,TGTGCCAGCAGTGTTGCCGGAGGAAACACCATATATTTT,CASSVAGGNTIYF
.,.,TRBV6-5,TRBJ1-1,TGTGCCAGCAGTTACTCGAGGTCCTTCTTT,CASSYSRSFF